The 29 T cell receptor beta chains in this list originate from one sample, sequenced in a study of CD8 T cells in ankylosing spondylitis. A single record per CDR3 protein comes from TCRdb applying MiXCR to the 5' RACE reads. The repertoire includes about 90,000 distinct CDR3 sequences, around 30% of them detected once, and approximately 59% sits in the top ten. The sample taken for sequencing was blood, either unsorted or a sorted T cell fraction (not recorded which). These TCRs come from a male donor with ankylosing spondylitis or in good health (not recorded which).

The chain joins TRBV27 to TRBJ2-5; D is perhaps TRBD2 (6 bases). The CDR3 extends over 15 amino acids. Germline V gene data show CDR1 as MNHEY and CDR2 as SMNVEV (reference sequence). V was clipped by 6 bases and J by 0 bases, with 14 bases between them. The CDR3 spells CASRNLAPYQETQYF. CDR3 sequence (DNA): TGTGCCAGCAGGAATCTAGCGCCGTACCAAGAGACCCAGTACTTC.

This clonotype occurred a few times. The chain joins TRBV18 to TRBJ1-3; D remains ambiguous. V shed 2 bases and J shed 4 bases, with 9 bases lying between them. The CDR3 sequence is 14 residues long. Germline loops: CDR1 KGHSH, CDR2 LQKENI. The CDR3 sequence is CASSPERSGNTIYF. Written as DNA, the CDR3 is TGTGCCAGCTCACCAGAACGCTCGGGAAACACCATATATTTT.

This clonotype came up a few times. Here the CDR3 reads CSTQPGTNSYEQYF. The DNA for the CDR3 is TGCAGTACACAACCCGGGACGAACTCCTACGAGCAGTACTTC. The chain links TRBV20-1 to TRBJ2-7, with D perhaps matching TRBD1 or TRBD2 (5 bases each). Trimming cost V 8 bases and J 0 bases, with 17 bases left between them. Germline V CDR1 and CDR2: DFQATT, SNEGSKA (reference sequence). This CDR3 region has 14 residues.

The V and J genes are TRBV20-1 and TRBJ1-1, with no clear D. Germline values: CDR1 DFQATT, CDR2 SNEGSKA (reference sequence). V gave up 4 bases and J gave up 4 bases, with 13 bases separating them. The length of the CDR3 is 13 residues. CDR3 nucleotides: TGCAGTGCTAACTGGGCCGAGGGCACTGAAGCTTTCTTT. Translating it yields CSANWAEGTEAFF.

There are a few counts of this clonotype. The gene calls are TRBV29-1 and TRBJ2-5; D remains unclear. CDR3 length: 13 residues. V lost 7 bases and J 3 bases, leaving 15 bases between the germline ends. Germline V gene sequence: CDR1 SQVTM, CDR2 ANQGSEA. The CDR3 nucleotides read TGCAGCGGAACGGAGACACCAAAAGAGACCCAGTACTTC. This encodes CSGTETPKETQYF.

This clonotype has just a few counts. The J gene is TRBJ2-7, the V gene TRBV10-1; D is unclear. The CDR3 is 13 amino acids. Trimming took 3 bases from V and 1 from J, leaving 7 bases between them. Germline V lookup: CDR1 WNHNN, CDR2 SYGVQD (reference sequence). The CDR3 loop is CASSDVHSYEQYF. The CDR3 bases are TGCGCCAGCAGTGACGTCCATTCCTACGAGCAGTACTTC.

This clonotype has only a few counts. The chain carries TRBV7-8 and TRBJ2-3, with 9 bases aligning to TRBD1. The CDR3 is made up of 16 amino acids. V shed 1 base, J shed 3 bases, and the junction held 5 bases outside the gene matches. Germline V gives CDR1 SGHVS, CDR2 FQNEAQ. CDR3 in amino acids: CASSLEWDRATDTQYF. As DNA, the CDR3 is TGTGCCAGCAGCTTAGAGTGGGACAGGGCGACAGATACGCAGTATTTT.

This clonotype was counted a few times. This chain links TRBV11-2 with TRBJ2-5; D may be TRBD1 (6 bases). The CDR3 totals 15 residues. Deletions cut 6 bases from V and 0 bases from J, with 14 bases between. CDR1 SGHAT and CDR2 FQNNGV come from the germline V gene. Here the CDR3 reads CASRTARGNQETQYF. CDR3 DNA: TGTGCCAGCAGAACCGCGAGGGGGAACCAAGAGACCCAGTACTTC. The full variable domain, in which reference TRBV11-2 and TRBJ2-5 provide the parts outside the CDR3, is EAGVAQSPRYKIIEKRQSVAFWCNPISGHATLYWYQQILGQGPKLLIQFQNNGVVDDSQLPKDRFSAERLKGVDSTLKIQPAKLEDSAVYLCASRTARGNQETQYFGPGTRLLVL.

V usage is TRBV5-6 and J usage is TRBJ1-5; 9 bases are a match to TRBD1. The CDR3 extends over 14 amino acids. Looked up from germline, CDR1 is SGHDT and CDR2 is YYEEEE. Trimming removed 2 bases from V and 4 bases from J; junction bases left unmatched: 1. The DNA for the CDR3 is TGTGCCAGCAGCTTCGGGACAGGGAATCAGCCCCAGCATTTT. Translating it yields CASSFGTGNQPQHF.

This clonotype was counted between two and nine times. The V and J genes are TRBV5-1 and TRBJ2-5; no definite D call. The CDR3 loop spans 14 amino acids. Trimming removed 0 bases at V and 5 bases at J, with 11 bases between. CDR1 is SGHRS, CDR2 YFSETQ, per germline. The CDR3 DNA sequence: TGCGCCAGCAGCTTGGCCCCCGAATCGGAGACCCAGTACTTC. Protein product: CASSLAPESETQYF.

The chain combines TRBV6-1 with TRBJ1-6; a possible D gene is TRBD1 (5 bases). The CDR3 has 15 residues. Between the trimmed V and J ends, which lost 5 bases and 7 bases, there was a span of 15 bases. The germline gives CDR1 MNHNS, CDR2 SASEGT. The CDR3 region is CASSNAGTRNSPLHF. The CDR3 DNA reads as TGTGCCAGCAGTAACGCCGGGACTAGAAATTCACCCCTCCACTTT.

This clonotype was seen only a few times. The rearrangement uses TRBV1 and TRBJ2-3; TRBD2, the table's D call, was not compared with the DNA. TRBV1 is a documented pseudogene. This CDR3 has 18 amino acids. CDR3 nucleotides: TGCACCAGCAGCCAAGATCCCCCCAGCGGGGCCAGCACAGATACGCAGTATTTT. Encoded protein: CTSSQDPPSGASTDTQYF.

The chain recombines TRBV20-1 with TRBJ2-3; D not certain. Trimming removed 0 bases from V and 0 bases from J, with 10 bases in between. Germline CDR1 reads DFQATT; CDR2 reads SNEGSKA (reference sequence). This CDR3 comprises 15 residues. CDR3 protein: CSARDSRQSTDTQYF. The CDR3 nucleotides are TGCAGTGCTAGAGATTCGCGCCAAAGCACAGATACGCAGTATTTT.

CDR3 nucleotides: TGCAGTGCCCAAGATGGCCTTCGGGGGTACACCGGGGAGCTGTTTTTT. Its translation is CSAQDGLRGYTGELFF. This chain links TRBV20-1 with TRBJ2-2; D might be TRBD2 (6 bases). Trimming left V 6 bases short and J 3 bases short, with 20 bases between. Germline CDR1 and CDR2: DFQATT and SNEGSKA (reference sequence). The CDR3 covers 16 residues.

Only a few counts were recorded for this clonotype. V and J are TRBV15 and TRBJ1-1, with D unclear. The CDR3 runs 13 residues. The ends were cut back, 5 bases at V and 0 bases at J, with 7 bases in the middle. Germline V gene data show CDR1 as LNHNV and CDR2 as YYDKDF (reference sequence). The CDR3 region has the DNA TGTGCCACCAGCCTCGACATGAACACTGAAGCTTTCTTT. Translated: CATSLDMNTEAFF.

This chain connects TRBV5-1 to TRBJ1-4, with TRBD1 matching 7 bases. Germline assignment: CDR1 SGHRS and CDR2 YFSETQ. The CDR3 length is 14 residues. Unmatched junction bases numbered 6, after V lost 4 bases and J lost 6 bases. In DNA form, the CDR3 reads TGCGCCAGCAGCGAGGGACAGAAGCATGAAAAACTGTTTTTT. It translates to CASSEGQKHEKLFF.

This chain links TRBV20-1 with TRBJ1-5, with 9 bases identical to TRBD1. This CDR3 is built from 13 residues. V shed 6 bases and J 5 bases; nucleotides not matched to a gene: 5. Germline V lookup: CDR1 DFQATT, CDR2 SNEGSKA (reference sequence). The CDR3, as DNA: TGCAGTGCCCAAAGGACAGGGGATCAGCCCCAGCATTTT. The encoded protein is CSAQRTGDQPQHF.

The V and J genes are TRBV7-2 and TRBJ2-5; no definite D call. V was trimmed by 0 bases and J by 4 bases, leaving 12 bases between them. Germline V gene data show CDR1 as SGHTA and CDR2 as FQGNSA. The CDR3 is 15 amino acids. The CDR3 bases are TGTGCCAGCAGCTTAGCGTTAGGGCACGGAGAGACCCAGTACTTC. This codes for CASSLALGHGETQYF. Drawing the rest from reference TRBV7-2 and TRBJ2-5, the complete variable domain is GAGVSQSPSNKVTEKGKDVELRCDPISGHTALYWYRQSLGQGLEFLIYFQGNSAPDKSGLPSDRFSAERTGGSVSTLTIQRTQQEDSAVYLCASSLALGHGETQYFGPGTRLLVL.

V gene TRBV12-3 or TRBV12-4 combines with J gene TRBJ1-1; D ambiguous. The CDR3 spans 11 residues. The V end was cut by 5 bases, the J end by 5 bases, with 6 bases between. The DNA of the CDR3 is TGTGCCAGCAGTCCCAGAACTGAAGCTTTCTTT. Translated: CASSPRTEAFF.

The chain employs TRBV5-1 and TRBJ2-4; 8 positions match TRBD2. Germline assignment: CDR1 SGHRS and CDR2 YFSETQ. This CDR3 is built from 20 residues. Trimming took 4 bases from V and 0 from J; bases not matched to a gene: 18. DNA for the CDR3: TGCGCCAGCAGCCATGCAGGACAGACTAGCGTCGCCTTAGCCAAAAACATTCAGTACTTC. It is translated as CASSHAGQTSVALAKNIQYF.

The chain carries TRBV7-3 and TRBJ2-5, with TRBD1 identical over 7 bases. From germline, CDR1 is SGHTA and CDR2 FQGTGA. The CDR3 consists of 13 residues. The ends lost 2 bases at V and 5 bases at J; junction bases unmatched: 2. The CDR3: CASSLRQGETQYF. CDR3 sequence (DNA): TGTGCCAGCAGCTTACGACAGGGCGAGACCCAGTACTTC.

The CDR3 spells CASSLGDKTQYF. In DNA form, the CDR3 reads TGCGCCAGCAGCTTGGGGGACAAGACCCAGTACTTC. The rearrangement links TRBV5-1 to TRBJ2-5; a weak D match, TRBD1 (6 bases). Germline loops: CDR1 SGHRS, CDR2 YFSETQ. The germline V and J ends were trimmed by 0 bases and 6 bases, with 6 bases remaining between them. The CDR3 length is 12 residues.

This clonotype was seen more than once but under ten times. The rearrangement links TRBV5-1 to TRBJ1-1; tentatively, D is TRBD1 (5 bases). Germline V gene sequence: CDR1 SGHRS, CDR2 YFSETQ. Trimming removed 2 bases at V and 4 bases at J, with 12 bases between. There are 14 residues in the CDR3. CDR3 nucleotides: TGCGCCAGCAGCTTTAGCTGGGGGGTCACTGAAGCTTTCTTT. Protein sequence: CASSFSWGVTEAFF.

Only a few counts were recorded for this clonotype. CDR3 DNA sequence: TGCGCCAGCAGCTCGAATCGACAGGGCAACTACAATGAGCAGTTCTTC. Its translation: CASSSNRQGNYNEQFF. The chain joins TRBV5-1 to TRBJ2-1; 7 bases align to TRBD1. This CDR3 has 16 amino acids. The germline V gene encodes CDR1 SGHRS and CDR2 YFSETQ. Trimming cost V 3 bases and J 3 bases; bases outside gene matches: 9. Complete variable domain (other parts from reference TRBV5-1 and TRBJ2-1): KAGVTQTPRYLIKTRGQQVTLSCSPISGHRSVSWYQQTPGQGLQFLFEYFSETQRNKGNFPGRFSGRQFSNSRSEMNVSTLELGDSALYLCASSSNRQGNYNEQFFGPGTRLTVL.

V usage is TRBV27 and J usage is TRBJ2-1; D is possibly TRBD2 (7 bases). Germline V gives CDR1 MNHEY, CDR2 SMNVEV (reference sequence). Trimming took 3 bases from V and 3 from J, leaving 15 bases between them. The CDR3 covers 16 residues. The CDR3 reads CASSFEGGGYYNEQFF. CDR3 DNA sequence: TGTGCCAGCAGTTTTGAGGGAGGGGGATACTACAATGAGCAGTTCTTC.

V usage is TRBV7-9 and J usage is TRBJ1-6; no reliable D call. The germline CDR1 and CDR2 sequences are SEHNR and FQNEAQ (reference sequence). V was pared by 5 bases and J by 7 bases, with 9 bases between. The CDR3 contains 13 residues. CDR3 amino acids: CASSNVGNSPLHF. CDR3 nucleotides: TGTGCCAGCAGCAATGTGGGGAATTCACCCCTCCACTTT.

The chain joins TRBV5-6 to TRBJ1-1, with TRBD1 as a possible D gene (5 bases). The CDR3 totals 13 residues. The germline V and J ends were trimmed by 4 bases and 6 bases, with 13 bases remaining between them. Germline-derived CDR1 and CDR2 are SGHDT and YYEEEE. This CDR3 reads CASSTTQGAEAFF. The CDR3 nucleotides read TGTGCCAGCAGCACGACGCAGGGCGCTGAAGCTTTCTTT.

The rearrangement uses TRBV20-1 and TRBJ2-3; perhaps D is TRBD1 or TRBD2 (5 bases each). Germline-derived CDR1 and CDR2 are DFQATT and SNEGSKA (reference sequence). The CDR3 sequence is 12 residues long. V was pared by 7 bases and J by 3 bases, with 11 bases between. DNA of the CDR3: TGCAGTGTCACGGGACCGACAGATACGCAGTATTTT. This gives the protein CSVTGPTDTQYF.

The chain recombines TRBV5-1 with TRBJ1-2; TRBD1 matches 9 bases. From germline, CDR1 is SGHRS and CDR2 YFSETQ. CDR3 size: 15 residues. Unmatched junction bases numbered 4, after V lost 0 bases and J lost 4 bases. In DNA form, the CDR3 reads TGCGCCAGCAGCTTGGAAGGGACAGGGCCCTATGGCTACACCTTC. This encodes CASSLEGTGPYGYTF.